The entry below gives a single T cell receptor beta chain sequence along with its context. Its antigen is still unknown. The data stem from a study of blood T cells in healthy people across ages. About the study: Template switching retrieved approximately one barcoded beta molecule for each two T cells. General study points: Unsorted PBMC input precluded a conclusive naive versus antigen-experienced comparison. Getting older went along with TCR beta diversity per million T cells dropping roughly linearly.

Germline CDR1 LGHNA, CDR2 YSLEER. The CDR3 runs to 17 residues. J lost 11 bases, V lost 1 base, and 19 bases had no gene match. Sample-barcoded 5' priming and a J-beta primer mix drove a second PCR of roughly 6 to 12 cycles. Through a template-switch adaptor with 12 random nucleotides, each cDNA molecule received a tag. Via MiXCR, TCRdb re-called the 5' RACE reads, giving one row per CDR3 protein. The repertoire holds over 1,500,000 distinct CDR3 sequences, with 39% as singletons. This clonotype was sampled from a human donor in good health. The sample consisted of blood. V is TRBV4-3 and J is TRBJ2-5; 7 nucleotides match TRBD1. The CDR3 is CASSQALGTEREYEQYF. CDR3 nucleotide sequence: TGCGCCAGCAGCCAAGCCCTCGGGACAGAAAGGGAATATGAGCAGTACTTC.